The text below deals with one T cell receptor (beta chain). This sample is drawn from a study of blood T cell repertoires in COVID-19. The method was immunoSEQ multiplex PCR; TCRdb's version includes in-frame clones alone and lacks a portion of them. The profile shows approximately 150,000 clones, roughly 83% of them singletons. The length of the CDR3 is 15 residues. Germline CDR1 SNHLY, CDR2 FYNNEI. V lost 6 bases and J lost 0, with 12 bases in between. Sequenced material: PBMCs or T cells enriched from blood (not recorded which). The J gene is TRBJ2-1, the V gene TRBV2; perhaps TRBD2 as D (6 bases). The clonotype originates from a man between 65 and 80 years old who had been exposed to COVID-19. The CDR3 DNA sequence: TGTGCCAGCAGCGCGGAGGGGAGCTCCTACAATGAGCAGTTCTTC. Its protein product is CASSAEGSSYNEQFF.